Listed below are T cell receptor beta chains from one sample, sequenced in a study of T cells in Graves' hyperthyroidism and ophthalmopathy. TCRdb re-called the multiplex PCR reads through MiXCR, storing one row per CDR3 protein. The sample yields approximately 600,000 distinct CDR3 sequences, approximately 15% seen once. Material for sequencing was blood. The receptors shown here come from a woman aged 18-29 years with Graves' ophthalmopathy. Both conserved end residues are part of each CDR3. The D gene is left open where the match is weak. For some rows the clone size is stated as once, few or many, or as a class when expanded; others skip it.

TGTGCCAGCAGCTCAGACAAGGGGACAGGGGACCACGAGCAGTACTTC | CASSSDKGTGDHEQYF | TRBV13 | TRBD1 | TRBJ2-7 | many
TGTGCCAGCAGCGTAGGAGCTAGCGGTGATCAAGAGACCCAGTACTTC | CASSVGASGDQETQYF | TRBV9 | TRBD2 | TRBJ2-5 | -
TGCAGTGCTAGAGTTCCGGGAGAGAACACTGAAGCTTTCTTT | CSARVPGENTEAFF | TRBV20-1 | - | TRBJ1-1 | few
TGTGCCACCAGTGATCGTAGAGAAAACACCGGGGAGCTGTTTTTT | CATSDRRENTGELFF | TRBV24-1 | - | TRBJ2-2 | many
TGCAGTGCTAGAGATCTCTTAACAGGGGGAGGTCAGCCCCAGCATTTT | CSARDLLTGGGQPQHF | TRBV20-1 | TRBD1 | TRBJ1-5 | many
TGTGCCAGCAGCGTTTTCCAGGGCTATGAGCAGTTCTTC | CASSVFQGYEQFF | TRBV9 | - | TRBJ2-1 | -
TGTGCTAGTGGTTTCTTTCAGGGGATGAACACTGAAGCTTTCTTT | CASGFFQGMNTEAFF | TRBV12-5 | - | TRBJ1-1 | many
TGCGCCAGCAGCCAAGAGTTCCGGGGACGTCAGCCCCAGCATTTT | CASSQEFRGRQPQHF | TRBV4-3 | - | TRBJ1-5 | few
TGTGCCAGCAGTGAAGCGCCGGGGGAGGGCAATCAGCCCCAGCATTTT | CASSEAPGEGNQPQHF | TRBV2 | - | TRBJ1-5 | many
TGTGCCTGGAGTGTATCTGGAAACACCATATATTTT | CAWSVSGNTIYF | TRBV30 | - | TRBJ1-3 | many
TGCAGTGCAGCAGGGGGCGCATCGGGGGGCTACACCTTC | CSAAGGASGGYTF | TRBV20-1 | TRBD1 | TRBJ1-2 | -
TGTGCCAGCAGCCATGGATCGGAAGCTTTCTTT | CASSHGSEAFF | TRBV6-2/TRBV6-3 | - | TRBJ1-1 | many
TGTGCCAGCGCGGAGGGGGGTCTCGAGCAGTACTTC | CASAEGGLEQYF | TRBV6-1 | - | TRBJ2-7 | -
TGTGCCAGCAGTTATAGTGGTTACTCGAGGGAGCAGTACTTC | CASSYSGYSREQYF | TRBV28 | - | TRBJ2-7 | many
TGTGCCAGCAGTGAAGAGTCCGCGAACTCTGGAAACACCATATATTTT | CASSEESANSGNTIYF | TRBV6-1 | - | TRBJ1-3 | -
TGTGCCACCAGTGACACAGTCTCCTACGAGCAGTACTTC | CATSDTVSYEQYF | TRBV24-1 | - | TRBJ2-7 | -
TGTGCCAGCAGTGTCGGGACTAGCGGGTTCAATGAGCAGTTCTTC | CASSVGTSGFNEQFF | TRBV27 | TRBD2 | TRBJ2-1 | many
TGTGCCAGCAGCGTCGACAGGGGAGTTGAAGCTTTCTTT | CASSVDRGVEAFF | TRBV9 | TRBD1 | TRBJ1-1 | few
TGTGCCAGCAGTTGGGAGGGCTCCTACAATGAGCAGTTCTTC | CASSWEGSYNEQFF | TRBV2 | TRBD2 | TRBJ2-1 | many
TGCGCCAGCAGTGGGGGTAGCGGGAGACCCAATGAGCAGTTCTTC | CASSGGSGRPNEQFF | TRBV10-2 | TRBD2 | TRBJ2-1 | -
TGTGCCAGCAGCCCAATAGGAAAAGGGCTAGCGGGGAGCACAGATACGCAGTATTTT | CASSPIGKGLAGSTDTQYF | TRBV7-3 | TRBD2 | TRBJ2-3 | -
TGCGCCAGCAGCTTGGCGGTAGGAGGACAGGGTGAAGCTTTCTTT | CASSLAVGGQGEAFF | TRBV5-1 | TRBD1 | TRBJ1-1 | many
TGTGCCAGCAGCCTACAGGGGCCCCAGAACACTGAAGCTTTCTTT | CASSLQGPQNTEAFF | TRBV2 | TRBD1 | TRBJ1-1 | many
TGTGCCAGCAGTTTGAGGACACCGAACACTGAAGCTTTCTTT | CASSLRTPNTEAFF | TRBV27 | - | TRBJ1-1 | many
TGTGCCAGCAGTGTAGGCGTGCTAGCGGGACAGGGACCCTACAATGAGCAGTTCTTC | CASSVGVLAGQGPYNEQFF | TRBV2 | - | TRBJ2-1 | -
TGTGCCAGCAGTGACTCGGCACGGGGGAGCTTGAACAATGAGCAGTTCTTC | CASSDSARGSLNNEQFF | TRBV6-4 | - | TRBJ2-1 | many
TGTGCCAGCAGTAGAGAGGACGCCGAAGCTTTCTTT | CASSREDAEAFF | TRBV6-1 | - | TRBJ1-1 | many
TGTGCCAGCAGTGCCCGACTAGCGGGAGGGCCGGTTACGCAGTATTTT | CASSARLAGGPVTQYF | TRBV6-2/TRBV6-3 | TRBD2 | TRBJ2-3 | many
TGTGCCAGCAGTTTATCGAGGGCTCCCCAAGAGCAGTTCTTC | CASSLSRAPQEQFF | TRBV27 | - | TRBJ2-1 | -
TGTGCCAGTAGTACTAGACACAATGAGCAGTTCTTC | CASSTRHNEQFF | TRBV11-3 | - | TRBJ2-1 | few
TGTGCCAGCAGCGCCAACGTAGCGGGAGGGCCAGATGAGCAGTTCTTC | CASSANVAGGPDEQFF | TRBV9 | TRBD2 | TRBJ2-1 | many